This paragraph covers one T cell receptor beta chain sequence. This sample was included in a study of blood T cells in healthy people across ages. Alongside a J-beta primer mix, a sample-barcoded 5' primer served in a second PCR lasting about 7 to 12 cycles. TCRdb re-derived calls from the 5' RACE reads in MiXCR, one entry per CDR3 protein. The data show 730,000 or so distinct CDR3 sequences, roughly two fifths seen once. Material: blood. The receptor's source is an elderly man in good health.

CDR3 nucleotides: TGTGCCAGCGGACGGATAAACTATGGCTACACCTTC. Translation: CASGRINYGYTF. This chain links TRBV28 with TRBJ1-2; no clear D. Trimming left V 8 bases short and J 2 bases short, with 9 bases between. The CDR3 is 12 amino acids. CDR1 is MDHEN and CDR2 is SYDVKM in the germline V gene.